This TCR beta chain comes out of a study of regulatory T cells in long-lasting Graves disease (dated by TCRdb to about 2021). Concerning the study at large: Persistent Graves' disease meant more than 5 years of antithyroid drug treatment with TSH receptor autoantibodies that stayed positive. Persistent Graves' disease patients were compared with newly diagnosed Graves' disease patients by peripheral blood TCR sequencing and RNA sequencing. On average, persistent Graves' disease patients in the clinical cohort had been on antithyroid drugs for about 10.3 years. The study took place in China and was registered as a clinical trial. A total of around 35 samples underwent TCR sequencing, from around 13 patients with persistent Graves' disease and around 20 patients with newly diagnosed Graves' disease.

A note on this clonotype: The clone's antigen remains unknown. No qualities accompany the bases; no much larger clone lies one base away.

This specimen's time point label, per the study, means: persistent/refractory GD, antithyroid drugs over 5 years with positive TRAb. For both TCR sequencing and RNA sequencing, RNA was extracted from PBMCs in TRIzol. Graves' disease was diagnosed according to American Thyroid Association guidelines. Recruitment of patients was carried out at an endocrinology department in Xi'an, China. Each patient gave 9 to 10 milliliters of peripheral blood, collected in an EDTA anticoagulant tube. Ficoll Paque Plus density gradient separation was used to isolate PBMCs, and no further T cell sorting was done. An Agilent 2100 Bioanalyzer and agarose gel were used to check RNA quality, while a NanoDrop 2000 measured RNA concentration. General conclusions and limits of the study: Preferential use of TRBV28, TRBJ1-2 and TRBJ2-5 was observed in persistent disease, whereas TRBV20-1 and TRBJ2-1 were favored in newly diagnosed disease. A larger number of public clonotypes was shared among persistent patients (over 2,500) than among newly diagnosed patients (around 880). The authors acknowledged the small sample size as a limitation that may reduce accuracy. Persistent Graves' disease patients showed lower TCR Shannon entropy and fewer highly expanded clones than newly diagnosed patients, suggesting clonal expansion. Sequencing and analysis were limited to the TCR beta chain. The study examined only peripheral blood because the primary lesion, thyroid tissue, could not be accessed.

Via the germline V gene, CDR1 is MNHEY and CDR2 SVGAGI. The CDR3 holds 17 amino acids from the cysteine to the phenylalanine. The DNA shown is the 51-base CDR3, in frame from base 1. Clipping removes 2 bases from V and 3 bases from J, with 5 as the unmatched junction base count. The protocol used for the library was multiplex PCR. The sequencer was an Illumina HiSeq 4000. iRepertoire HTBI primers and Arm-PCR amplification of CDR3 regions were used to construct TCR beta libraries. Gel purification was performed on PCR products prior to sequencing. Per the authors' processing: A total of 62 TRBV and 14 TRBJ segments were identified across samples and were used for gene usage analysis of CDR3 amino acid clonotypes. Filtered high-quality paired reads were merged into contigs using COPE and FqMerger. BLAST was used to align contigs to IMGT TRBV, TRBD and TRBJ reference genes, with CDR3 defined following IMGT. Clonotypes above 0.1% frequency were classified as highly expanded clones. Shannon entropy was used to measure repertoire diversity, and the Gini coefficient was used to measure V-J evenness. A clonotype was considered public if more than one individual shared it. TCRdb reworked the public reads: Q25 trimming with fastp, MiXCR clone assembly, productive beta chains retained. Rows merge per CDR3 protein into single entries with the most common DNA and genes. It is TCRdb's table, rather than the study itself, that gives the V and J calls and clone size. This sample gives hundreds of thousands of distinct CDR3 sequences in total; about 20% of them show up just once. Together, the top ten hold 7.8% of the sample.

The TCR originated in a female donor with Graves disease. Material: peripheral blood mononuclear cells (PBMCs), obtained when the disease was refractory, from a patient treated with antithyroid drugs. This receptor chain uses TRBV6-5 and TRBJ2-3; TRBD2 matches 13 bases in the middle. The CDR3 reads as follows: CASSYLRLAGGTDTQYF. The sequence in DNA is TGTGCCAGCAGTTACCTCCGACTAGCGGGAGGAACAGATACGCAGTATTTT.